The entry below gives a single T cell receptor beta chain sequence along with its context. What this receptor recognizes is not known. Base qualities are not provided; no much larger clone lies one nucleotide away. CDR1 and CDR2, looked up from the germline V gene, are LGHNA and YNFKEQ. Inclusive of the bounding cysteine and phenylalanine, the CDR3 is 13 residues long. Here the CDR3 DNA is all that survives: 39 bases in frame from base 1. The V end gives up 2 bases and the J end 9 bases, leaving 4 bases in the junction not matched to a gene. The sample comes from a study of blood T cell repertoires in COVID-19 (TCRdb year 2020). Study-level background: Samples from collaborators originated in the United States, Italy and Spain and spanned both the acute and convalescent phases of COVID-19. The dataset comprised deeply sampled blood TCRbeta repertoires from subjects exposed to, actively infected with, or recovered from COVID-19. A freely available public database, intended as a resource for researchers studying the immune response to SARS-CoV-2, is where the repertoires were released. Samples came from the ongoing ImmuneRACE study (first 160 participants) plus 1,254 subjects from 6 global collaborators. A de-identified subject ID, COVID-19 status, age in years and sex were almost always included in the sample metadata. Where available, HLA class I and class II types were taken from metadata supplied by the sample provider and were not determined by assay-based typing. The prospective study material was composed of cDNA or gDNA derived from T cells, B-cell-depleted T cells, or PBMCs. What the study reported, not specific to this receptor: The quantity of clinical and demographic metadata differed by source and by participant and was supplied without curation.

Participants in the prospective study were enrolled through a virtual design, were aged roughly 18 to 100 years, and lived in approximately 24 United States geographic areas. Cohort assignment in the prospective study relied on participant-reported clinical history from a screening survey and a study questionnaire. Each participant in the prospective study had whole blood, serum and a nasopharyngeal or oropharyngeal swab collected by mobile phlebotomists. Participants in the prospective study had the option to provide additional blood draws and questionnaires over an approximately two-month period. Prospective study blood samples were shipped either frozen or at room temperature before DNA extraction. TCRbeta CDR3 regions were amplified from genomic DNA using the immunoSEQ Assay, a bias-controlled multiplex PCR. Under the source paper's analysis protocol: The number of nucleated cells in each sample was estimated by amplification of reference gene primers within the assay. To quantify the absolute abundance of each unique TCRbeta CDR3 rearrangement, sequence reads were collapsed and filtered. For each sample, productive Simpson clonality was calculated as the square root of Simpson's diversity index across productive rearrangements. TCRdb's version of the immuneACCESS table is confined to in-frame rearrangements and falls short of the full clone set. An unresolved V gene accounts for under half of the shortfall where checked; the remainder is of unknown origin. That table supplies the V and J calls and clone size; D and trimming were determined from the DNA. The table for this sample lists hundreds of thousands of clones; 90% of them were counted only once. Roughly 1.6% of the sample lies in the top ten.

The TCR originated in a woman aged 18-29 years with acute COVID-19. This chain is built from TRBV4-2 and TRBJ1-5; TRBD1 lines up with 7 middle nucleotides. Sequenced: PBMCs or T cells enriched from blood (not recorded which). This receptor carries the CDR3 CASSQTGDSPQHF. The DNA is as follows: TGTGCCAGCAGCCAAACAGGGGATTCGCCCCAGCATTTT.